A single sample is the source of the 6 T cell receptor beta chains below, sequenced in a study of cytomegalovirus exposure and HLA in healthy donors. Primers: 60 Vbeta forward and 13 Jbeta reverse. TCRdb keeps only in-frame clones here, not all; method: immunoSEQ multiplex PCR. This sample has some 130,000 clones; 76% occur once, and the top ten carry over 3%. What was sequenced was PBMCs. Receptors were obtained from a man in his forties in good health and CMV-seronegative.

The CDR3 DNA follows: TGTGCCATCAGACCTGTACAGGGAGGGGTAGGAGAGACCCAGTACTTC. It encodes CAIRPVQGGVGETQYF. This rearrangement joins TRBV10-3 to TRBJ2-5; weak D call: TRBD2 (7 bases). The germline gives CDR1 ENHRY, CDR2 SYGVKD. V was clipped by 6 bases and J by 4 bases, with 21 bases between them. The CDR3 covers 16 residues.

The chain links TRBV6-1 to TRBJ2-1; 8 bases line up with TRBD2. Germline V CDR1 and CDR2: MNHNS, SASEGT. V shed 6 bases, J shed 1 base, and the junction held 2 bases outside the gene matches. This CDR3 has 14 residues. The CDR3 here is CASSRLASYNEQFF. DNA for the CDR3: TGTGCCAGCAGCCGACTAGCGTCCTACAATGAGCAGTTCTTC.

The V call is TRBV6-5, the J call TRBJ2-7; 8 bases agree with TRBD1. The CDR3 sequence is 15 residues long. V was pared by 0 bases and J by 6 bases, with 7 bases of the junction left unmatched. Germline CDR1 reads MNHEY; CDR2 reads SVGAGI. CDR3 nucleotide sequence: TGTGCCAGCAGTTACTCTCAGGGGGCATTAGGCGAGCAGTACTTC. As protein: CASSYSQGALGEQYF.

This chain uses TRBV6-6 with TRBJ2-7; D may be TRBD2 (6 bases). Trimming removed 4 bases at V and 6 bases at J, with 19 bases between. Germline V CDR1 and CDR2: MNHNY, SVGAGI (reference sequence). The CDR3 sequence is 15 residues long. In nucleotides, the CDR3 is TGTGCCAGCAGTTCATTAGCGGCCCGACATGGCGAGCAGTACTTC. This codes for CASSSLAARHGEQYF.

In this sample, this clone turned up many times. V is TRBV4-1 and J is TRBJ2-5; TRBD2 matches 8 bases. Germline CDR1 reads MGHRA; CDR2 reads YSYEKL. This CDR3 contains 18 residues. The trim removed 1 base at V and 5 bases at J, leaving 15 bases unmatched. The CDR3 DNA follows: TGCGCCAGCAGCCAAGTCGGTCTAGCGGGTGTATTAGGGGAGACCCAGTACTTC. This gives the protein CASSQVGLAGVLGETQYF.

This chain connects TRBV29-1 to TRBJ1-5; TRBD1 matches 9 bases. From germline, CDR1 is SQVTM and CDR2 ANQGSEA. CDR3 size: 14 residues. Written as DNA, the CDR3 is TGCAGGGGACAGGGCAGGAGCTTTAATCAGCCCCAGCATTTT. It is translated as CRGQGRSFNQPQHF. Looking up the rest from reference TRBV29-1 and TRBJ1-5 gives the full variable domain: SAVISQKPSRDICQRGTSLTIQCQVDSQVTMMFWYRQQPGQSLTLIATANQGSEATYESGFVIDKFPISRPNLTFSTLTVSNMSPEDSSIYLCRGQGRSFNQPQHFGDGTRLSIL.